The entry below gives a single T cell receptor (beta chain) sequence along with its context. This sample is part of a study of blood T cell repertoires in COVID-19. Original handling: Scientists estimated how many nucleated cells there were by amplifying reference gene primers. Libraries were prepared by immunoSEQ multiplex PCR; TCRdb keeps only in-frame clonotypes and omits some of them. D and trimming were read from the DNA, whereas the V and J calls and clone size are those reported in that table. The sample lists roughly 120,000 clones; roughly 90% were seen once. The V and J ends lost 0 bases and 0 bases, in that order; junction bases with no gene match: 5. The germline CDR1 and CDR2 sequences are ENHRY and SYGVKD. This CDR3 comprises 18 residues.

This receptor was identified in a man between 45 and 60 years old with active COVID-19. The chain carries TRBV10-3 and TRBJ1-5, with TRBD1 identical over 10 bases. Sequencing was carried out using peripheral blood. The CDR3 reads CAISESGDRGYSNQPQHF. The DNA of the CDR3 is TGTGCCATCAGTGAGTCCGGGGACAGGGGTTATAGCAATCAGCCCCAGCATTTT.